This record looks at one T cell receptor beta chain sequence and its context. The sample is drawn from a study of blood T cell repertoires in COVID-19. Method: immunoSEQ multiplex PCR; TCRdb's copy keeps in-frame clones and lacks some. Among 200,000 to 250,000 clones listed, under 90% were seen once. This CDR3 spans 18 amino acids. With 0 bases clipped from V and 1 base from J, the junction kept 9 bases outside the gene matches. Germline V gene sequence: CDR1 SGHRS, CDR2 YFSETQ. The chain has TRBV5-1 and TRBJ1-2, with 10 bases fitting TRBD1. This TCR derives from a woman older than 75 with acute or convalescent COVID-19. Material for sequencing was peripheral blood. The CDR3 is CASSLGLRTGGSNYGYTF. The CDR3 bases are TGCGCCAGCAGCTTGGGGCTACGGACAGGGGGGAGTAACTATGGCTACACCTTC.